These T cell receptor beta chains were read from a single sample in a study of T-cell reconstitution after alpha-beta-depleted transplantation in children. TCRdb reprocessed the PCR reads via MiXCR and lists one record per CDR3 protein. The table lists hundreds of thousands of distinct CDR3 sequences, roughly 18% of them singletons. The sequenced sample was PBMCs, mostly from graft donor cells, obtained 360 days after TCRalphabeta/CD19-depleted stem cell transplant. Receptors were obtained from a male patient aged 2-9 years who had a stem cell transplant for acute lymphoblastic leukemia, so the T cells may come from the graft donor. Each CDR3 is given with its conserved first and last residue. Fields, in order: V gene, clone size, J gene, D gene, CDR3 DNA, CDR3 protein. The D gene is left open where the match is weak. Some rows mark clone size as missing; the rest say once, few, many or name a class of expanded clone.

v_call: TRBV10-2; clone_size: -; j_call: TRBJ2-7; d_call: -; cdr3_nt: TGCGCCAGCAGCGACCCTTCCTACGAGCAGTACTTC; cdr3_aa: CASSDPSYEQYF
v_call: TRBV12-3/TRBV12-4; clone_size: -; j_call: TRBJ2-3; d_call: TRBD1; cdr3_nt: TGTGCCAGCAGTTTGTGGGGACAGGGAACAGATACGCAGTATTTT; cdr3_aa: CASSLWGQGTDTQYF
v_call: TRBV9; clone_size: few; j_call: TRBJ1-6; d_call: -; cdr3_nt: TGTGCCAGCAGCGTAGAGAGGGATTCACCCCTCCACTTT; cdr3_aa: CASSVERDSPLHF
v_call: TRBV7-8; clone_size: few; j_call: TRBJ2-2; d_call: -; cdr3_nt: TGTGCCAGCAGCCACCGGGTCACCGGGGAGCTGTTTTTT; cdr3_aa: CASSHRVTGELFF
v_call: TRBV29-1; clone_size: few; j_call: TRBJ1-2; d_call: TRBD1; cdr3_nt: TGCAGCGTTGAGGACAGGGTGGGTGGCTACACCTTC; cdr3_aa: CSVEDRVGGYTF
v_call: TRBV6-2/TRBV6-3; clone_size: many; j_call: TRBJ1-2; d_call: -; cdr3_nt: TGTGCCAGCAGTTACGCGATATATGGCAACTATGGCTACACCTTC; cdr3_aa: CASSYAIYGNYGYTF
v_call: TRBV5-1; clone_size: -; j_call: TRBJ1-2; d_call: -; cdr3_nt: TGCGCCAGCAGCGCGGGAGAGGGGTATAACTATGGCTACACCTTC; cdr3_aa: CASSAGEGYNYGYTF
v_call: TRBV11-2; clone_size: few; j_call: TRBJ2-2; d_call: -; cdr3_nt: TGTGCCAGCAGCCGACCCTCGAACACCGGGGAGCTGTTTTTT; cdr3_aa: CASSRPSNTGELFF
v_call: TRBV10-3; clone_size: few; j_call: TRBJ1-1; d_call: -; cdr3_nt: TGTGCCATCAGCCGAAACAGGGATACTGAAGCTTTCTTT; cdr3_aa: CAISRNRDTEAFF
v_call: TRBV29-1; clone_size: few; j_call: TRBJ1-2; d_call: -; cdr3_nt: TGCAGCGTTGAGCGAGGGAACAATGGCTACACCTTC; cdr3_aa: CSVERGNNGYTF
v_call: TRBV5-1; clone_size: -; j_call: TRBJ2-3; d_call: TRBD2; cdr3_nt: TGCGCCAGCAGCTTGGCAATCCTAGCGGGGAATTTTGTAGGGCAGTATTTT; cdr3_aa: CASSLAILAGNFVGQYF
v_call: TRBV2; clone_size: -; j_call: TRBJ2-2; d_call: -; cdr3_nt: TGTGCCAGCAGTGACGCGGCCGTAACCGGGGAGCTGTTTTTT; cdr3_aa: CASSDAAVTGELFF
v_call: TRBV29-1; clone_size: many; j_call: TRBJ2-5; d_call: TRBD1; cdr3_nt: TGCAGCGTTGAAGATCAACAGGGGGCGCGGGAGACCCAGTACTTC; cdr3_aa: CSVEDQQGARETQYF
v_call: TRBV7-2; clone_size: -; j_call: TRBJ2-5; d_call: TRBD1; cdr3_nt: TGTGCCAGCAGCTTGAGGACAGGGGCGGAGACCCAGTACTTC; cdr3_aa: CASSLRTGAETQYF
v_call: TRBV18; clone_size: -; j_call: TRBJ1-5; d_call: -; cdr3_nt: TGTGCCAGCTCACCAAAGCCGGGAGCATATAGCAATCAGCCCCAGCATTTT; cdr3_aa: CASSPKPGAYSNQPQHF
v_call: TRBV29-1; clone_size: once; j_call: TRBJ2-3; d_call: TRBD2; cdr3_nt: TGCAGCGTCGCACGGACTAGCGGGAGTACAGATACGCAGTATTTT; cdr3_aa: CSVARTSGSTDTQYF
v_call: TRBV20-1; clone_size: few; j_call: TRBJ2-7; d_call: -; cdr3_nt: TGCAGTGCTAGAGGAAGGGTGGGGGCTGAGCAGTACTTC; cdr3_aa: CSARGRVGAEQYF
v_call: TRBV7-2; clone_size: few; j_call: TRBJ2-5; d_call: TRBD1; cdr3_nt: TGTGCCAGCAGCTTGGGGACAGGGAATCCTGAGACCCAGTACTTC; cdr3_aa: CASSLGTGNPETQYF
v_call: TRBV5-1; clone_size: few; j_call: TRBJ2-1; d_call: TRBD2; cdr3_nt: TGCGCCAGCAGCTTGTTTACTAGCGGGGGTACCTACAATGAGCAGTTCTTC; cdr3_aa: CASSLFTSGGTYNEQFF
v_call: TRBV6-2/TRBV6-3; clone_size: -; j_call: TRBJ1-5; d_call: -; cdr3_nt: TGTGCCAGCGGATCGTTTGACGGGGGCAAAGAGCATTTT; cdr3_aa: CASGSFDGGKEHF
v_call: TRBV12-3/TRBV12-4; clone_size: few; j_call: TRBJ2-7; d_call: TRBD1; cdr3_nt: TGTGCCAGCAGTCCCCACCCGACAGGGTTCGAGCAGTACTTC; cdr3_aa: CASSPHPTGFEQYF
v_call: TRBV20-1; clone_size: -; j_call: TRBJ1-5; d_call: TRBD1; cdr3_nt: TGCGCACAGCAGGGGACAGGGAGCAATCAGCCCCAGCATTTT; cdr3_aa: CAQQGTGSNQPQHF
v_call: TRBV2; clone_size: few; j_call: TRBJ2-2; d_call: TRBD2; cdr3_nt: TGTGCCAGCAGTGAAGTCCGGGAGGCCGGGGAGCTGTTTTTT; cdr3_aa: CASSEVREAGELFF
v_call: TRBV20-1; clone_size: -; j_call: TRBJ2-5; d_call: TRBD1; cdr3_nt: TGCAGTGCTAACAGGGGGCTAGGAGAGACCCAGTACTTC; cdr3_aa: CSANRGLGETQYF
v_call: TRBV27; clone_size: few; j_call: TRBJ2-7; d_call: TRBD1; cdr3_nt: TGTGCCAGCAGTTGGACAGGGGGGACCTACGAGCAGTACTTC; cdr3_aa: CASSWTGGTYEQYF
v_call: TRBV29-1; clone_size: many; j_call: TRBJ1-2; d_call: -; cdr3_nt: TGCAGCGTTGGCTCCCAGTTCCGTGGCTACACCTTC; cdr3_aa: CSVGSQFRGYTF